These 22 T cell receptor beta chains were sequenced from one sample in a study of CD8 T cells in ankylosing spondylitis (TCRdb year 2017). Broad study findings and their caveats: Blood from ankylosing spondylitis patients appeared to be characterized by a TCR beta motif composed of under 10 highly homologous amino acid variants.

Their target antigens are unknown. Preparation of the library involved 5' RACE. Instrument on record: Illumina HiSeq 2500. TCRdb reprocessing: public reads trimmed at Q25 with fastp, clones called with MiXCR, in-frame beta chains kept. Rows are unified per CDR3 protein, each entry keeping the most common DNA and genes. The sample contains hundreds of thousands of distinct CDR3 sequences, roughly a quarter of them found a single time. The top ten hold approximately 1% of the sample. Sequenced input: blood, either unsorted or a sorted T cell fraction (not recorded which). The receptors were sampled from a male donor with ankylosing spondylitis.

This clonotype was observed many times. V usage is TRBV7-2 and J usage is TRBJ2-1; 7 bases map to TRBD2. CDR1 is SGHTA, CDR2 FQGNSA, per germline. The V gene end was trimmed by 4 bases and the J gene end by 8 bases; junction bases not matched to a gene: 8. CDR3 size: 14 residues. The CDR3 loop reads CASSSTSREDEQFF. The CDR3 coding sequence is TGTGCCAGCAGCTCGACTAGCCGAGAAGATGAGCAGTTCTTC.

The chain combines TRBV12-3 or TRBV12-4 with TRBJ2-7, with 7 bases lining up with TRBD2. The J segment lost 7 bases and the V segment lost 4 bases, leaving 10 bases of the junction unmatched. The CDR3 sequence is 14 residues long. CDR3 sequence (DNA): TGTGCCAGCAGTTATACGAGGGCCGGGAGGGAGCAGTACTTC. Translating gives CASSYTRAGREQYF.

This clonotype was seen a few times. The J gene is TRBJ2-7, the V gene TRBV12-3 or TRBV12-4; tentatively, D is TRBD1 (5 bases). This CDR3 is built from 15 residues. The germline V and J ends were trimmed by 1 base and 5 bases, with 15 bases remaining between them. CDR3: CASSLVGQGSDEQYF. In DNA, the CDR3 is TGTGCCAGCAGTTTAGTGGGTCAGGGAAGCGACGAGCAGTACTTC.

This clonotype showed up just a few times. This chain's CDR3 is CSAFDTMNTEAFF. CDR3 sequence (DNA): TGCAGTGCGTTCGACACCATGAACACTGAAGCTTTCTTT. The chain couples TRBV20-1 to TRBJ1-1; no clear D gene. Per the germline V gene, CDR1 is DFQATT and CDR2 is SNEGSKA (reference sequence). The germline V and J ends were trimmed by 6 bases and 0 bases, with 11 bases remaining between them. The CDR3 sequence is 13 residues long.

The genes are TRBV6-1 and TRBJ2-7; D could derive from TRBD1 or TRBD2 (6 bases each). In germline, CDR1 is MNHNS, CDR2 SASEGT. Trimming took 6 bases from V and 5 from J, leaving 20 bases between them. The CDR3 contains 15 residues. CDR3 in amino acids: CASSLTAEGGHEQYV. CDR3 bases: TGTGCCAGCAGCCTAACCGCGGAGGGGGGCCACGAGCAGTACGTC.

The table lists this clonotype with many counts. The chain carries TRBV12-3 or TRBV12-4 and TRBJ2-2; 8 bases line up with TRBD1. V was pared by 3 bases and J by 10 bases, with 7 bases of the junction left unmatched. This CDR3 is built from 14 residues. The CDR3 here is CASSFYDRGEELFF. As DNA, the CDR3 is TGTGCCAGCAGTTTTTACGACAGGGGAGAGGAGCTGTTTTTT.

The chain uses TRBV14 and TRBJ2-3; no reliable D call. Germline V gene data show CDR1 as SGHDN and CDR2 as FVKESK. Trimming removed 0 bases at V and 2 bases at J, with 6 bases between. The CDR3 covers 14 residues. The CDR3 DNA is TGTGCCAGCAGCCAAGATTTGAACACAGATACGCAGTATTTT. Amino acid sequence: CASSQDLNTDTQYF.

This clonotype was detected a few times. The chain links TRBV5-1 to TRBJ2-2; perhaps TRBD1 as D (5 bases). The CDR3 spans 13 residues. Trimming stripped 6 bases from V and 4 bases from J, with 10 bases between. CDR1 and CDR2 (germline): SGHRS, YFSETQ. CDR3 DNA sequence: TGCGCCAGCAATATTGACAGCACCGGGGAGCTGTTTTTT. As protein: CASNIDSTGELFF.

There are a few counts of this clonotype. The rearrangement uses TRBV5-1 and TRBJ2-1; 10 positions match TRBD2. This CDR3 region has 16 residues. With 3 bases clipped from V and 0 bases from J, the junction kept 3 bases outside the gene matches. Per germline, CDR1 SGHRS and CDR2 YFSETQ. CDR3 loop: CASSSGLADSYNEQFF. The CDR3 nucleotides are TGCGCCAGCAGCTCCGGACTAGCGGACTCCTACAATGAGCAGTTCTTC.

The chain carries TRBV19 and TRBJ2-1, with TRBD2 matching 8 bases. The V and J ends lost 1 base and 2 bases, in that order; junction bases with no gene match: 4. Per germline, CDR1 LNHDA and CDR2 SQIVND (reference sequence). The CDR3 spans 16 residues. CDR3 nucleotide sequence: TGTGCCAGTAGTATAGCGAGCGGGAGCGCCTACAATGAGCAGTTCTTC. Translated, it gives CASSIASGSAYNEQFF.

The DNA of the CDR3 is TGTGCCAGCGCCTCCGGGACAGCCCTTTATAGCAATCAGCCCCAGCATTTT. This gives the protein CASASGTALYSNQPQHF. The chain is built from TRBV27 and TRBJ1-5; TRBD1 aligns across 7 bases. Per germline, CDR1 MNHEY and CDR2 SMNVEV (reference sequence). This CDR3 contains 17 residues. With 8 bases clipped from V and 0 bases from J, the junction kept 13 bases outside the gene matches.

This clonotype was seen only a few times. The V call is TRBV7-9, the J call TRBJ2-5; possible D gene TRBD2, 6 bases. The CDR3 consists of 15 residues. The germline gives CDR1 SEHNR, CDR2 FQNEAQ (reference sequence). V dropped 1 base and J dropped 5 bases, with 14 bases sitting between them. The CDR3 here is CASSLESGTSETQYF. CDR3 nucleotide sequence: TGTGCCAGCAGCTTAGAGTCCGGGACTTCGGAGACCCAGTACTTC.

A few counts support this clonotype. The J gene is TRBJ2-1, the V gene TRBV7-9; the match to TRBD2 covers 8 bases. Per germline, CDR1 SEHNR and CDR2 FQNEAQ (reference sequence). Trimming removed 3 bases from V and 7 bases from J; junction bases left unmatched: 11. This CDR3 has 16 residues. The CDR3 DNA is TGTGCCAGCAGCTTTCTTTCCGGGAGGGCCATAAATGAGCAGTTCTTC. The encoded protein is CASSFLSGRAINEQFF.

This clonotype was picked up a small number of times. The chain recombines TRBV7-2 with TRBJ1-5; D uncertain. The length of the CDR3 is 13 residues. Trimming removed 3 bases at V and 5 bases at J, with 8 bases between. Germline V lookup: CDR1 SGHTA, CDR2 FQGNSA. CDR3 coding DNA: TGTGCCAGCAGCTTTGTGTCGGATCAGCCCCAGCATTTT. This translates into CASSFVSDQPQHF.

V is TRBV2 and J is TRBJ2-1; perhaps TRBD2 as D (5 bases). Germline V gene data show CDR1 as SNHLY and CDR2 as FYNNEI. V lost 5 bases to trimming and J lost 0 bases, with 14 bases between them. This CDR3 is built from 16 residues. The CDR3 nucleotides are TGTGCCAGCAGTCGCTGGACGGGGAGCTCCTACAATGAGCAGTTCTTC. It translates to CASSRWTGSSYNEQFF.

This clonotype was seen a few times. The chain carries TRBV6-2 or TRBV6-3 and TRBJ2-1; no reliable D call. Germline V lookup: CDR1 MNHEY, CDR2 SVGEGT. The CDR3 length is 14 residues. Deletions cut 6 bases from V and 5 bases from J, with 14 bases between. CDR3 DNA: TGTGCCAGCAGGGGTTTGGCCGAGGACAATGAGCAGTTCTTC. This translates into CASRGLAEDNEQFF.

In its sample, this clonotype was seen a few times. The chain couples TRBV7-2 to TRBJ1-2; no firm D call. CDR1 and CDR2 (germline): SGHTA, FQGNSA. This CDR3 region has 12 residues. Trimming left V 5 bases short and J 7 bases short, with 11 bases between. The CDR3 bases are TGTGCCAGCAGCCCCAGACAAGTTGGCTACACCTTC. Translation gives CASSPRQVGYTF.

This chain links TRBV24-1 with TRBJ2-1, with TRBD1 matching over 8 bases. Trimming at V came to 0 bases and at J to 0 bases, leaving 0 bases not matched to a gene. Germline V gene data show CDR1 as KGHDR and CDR2 as SFDVKD. CDR3 length equals 16 residues. CDR3 loop: CATSDLTGGSYNEQFF. CDR3 sequence (DNA): TGTGCCACCAGTGATTTGACAGGGGGCTCCTACAATGAGCAGTTCTTC.

The chain recombines TRBV7-2 with TRBJ2-7; 9 positions agree with TRBD2. The CDR3 has 14 residues. The germline gives CDR1 SGHTA, CDR2 FQGNSA. V was clipped by 5 bases and J by 4 bases; unmatched bases: 6. For the CDR3, the DNA is TGTGCCAGCAGCCCATCTCTAGCGGGATACGAGCAGTACTTC. This gives the protein CASSPSLAGYEQYF.

This clonotype was found a few times. This chain uses TRBV6-5 with TRBJ2-7; 10 bases match TRBD2. From germline, CDR1 is MNHEY and CDR2 SVGAGI. J gave up 5 bases and V 2 bases, and 6 bases lay outside the gene matches. The CDR3 runs 15 residues. The CDR3 loop reads CASSYQAGGPHEQYF. CDR3 sequence (DNA): TGTGCCAGCAGTTACCAAGCGGGAGGGCCCCACGAGCAGTACTTC.

The chain links TRBV27 to TRBJ2-5, with 7 bases that match TRBD2. This CDR3 has 15 amino acids. Germline loops: CDR1 MNHEY, CDR2 SMNVEV (reference sequence). V lost 2 bases, J lost 5 bases, and 8 bases stayed unmatched. This chain's CDR3 is CASSLLGKGGETQYF. The CDR3 DNA is TGTGCCAGCAGTTTACTCGGCAAGGGAGGGGAGACCCAGTACTTC.

This clonotype was counted a single time. The gene calls are TRBV24-1 and TRBJ2-2, with D unresolved. V was trimmed by 5 bases and J by 0 bases, leaving 9 bases between them. The germline gives CDR1 KGHDR, CDR2 SFDVKD. The CDR3 is 15 residues long. For the CDR3, the DNA is TGTGCCACCAGTGCCGCTGGGGCGAACACCGGGGAGCTGTTTTTT. Amino acids: CATSAAGANTGELFF.